This T cell receptor (beta chain) was profiled in a study of blood T cell repertoires in COVID-19. Study-wide context: T cells, B-cell-depleted T cells, or PBMCs supplied cDNA or gDNA.

The repertoire was sequenced with immunoSEQ multiplex PCR; TCRdb's copy has only in-frame clones and lacks some. This sample yields 65,000 to 75,000 clones, of which around 78% are seen a single time; 15% to 18% belongs to the top ten. The junction had 5 bases not matched to a gene; V was cut back by 2 bases and J by 3 bases. CDR3 size: 14 residues. Per the germline V gene, CDR1 is SGHRS and CDR2 is YFSETQ. This chain connects TRBV5-1 to TRBJ2-7; TRBD2 agrees at 7 bases. This TCR came from a human donor in a cohort sampled during active COVID-19. The sequencing sample was made of peripheral blood. The CDR3 DNA is TGCGCCAGCAGCTTAAACTTAGCGGGCTACGAGCAGTACTTC. Protein: CASSLNLAGYEQYF.